This T cell receptor (beta chain) was profiled in a study of cytomegalovirus exposure and HLA in healthy donors. PCR primers comprised 60 Vbeta and 13 Jbeta primers. Using immunoSEQ multiplex PCR, the repertoire was profiled, and TCRdb retains in-frame clones only, with some absent. The data contain over 85,000 clones, around 8% of them singletons. This CDR3 contains 18 residues. Germline V gene sequence: CDR1 MDHEN, CDR2 SYDVKM. V lost 5 bases to trimming and J lost 0 bases, with 21 bases between them. The specimen was PBMCs. This clonotype originated in a man in his fifties or sixties in good health and CMV-seronegative. This chain connects TRBV28 to TRBJ2-3, with D tentatively TRBD1 (7 bases). The CDR3 nucleotides are TGTGCCAGCAGTGGGGCCCCGCGGGACAGTCCTAGCACAGATACGCAGTATTTT. Its protein product is CASSGAPRDSPSTDTQYF.